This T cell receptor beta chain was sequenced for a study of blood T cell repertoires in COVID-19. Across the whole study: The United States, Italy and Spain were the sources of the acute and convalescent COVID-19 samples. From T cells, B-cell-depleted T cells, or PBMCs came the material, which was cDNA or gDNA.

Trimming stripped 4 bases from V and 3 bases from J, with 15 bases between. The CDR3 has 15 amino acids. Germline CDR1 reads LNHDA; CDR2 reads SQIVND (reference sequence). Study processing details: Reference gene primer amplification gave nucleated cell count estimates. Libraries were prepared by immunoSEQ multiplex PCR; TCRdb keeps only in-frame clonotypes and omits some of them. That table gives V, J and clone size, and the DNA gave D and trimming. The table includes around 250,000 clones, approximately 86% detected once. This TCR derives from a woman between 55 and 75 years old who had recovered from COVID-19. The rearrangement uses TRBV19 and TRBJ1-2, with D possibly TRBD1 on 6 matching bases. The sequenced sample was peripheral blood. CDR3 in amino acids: CASSTGVGSDYGYTF. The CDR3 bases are TGTGCCAGTAGTACAGGGGTCGGGTCAGACTATGGCTACACCTTC.